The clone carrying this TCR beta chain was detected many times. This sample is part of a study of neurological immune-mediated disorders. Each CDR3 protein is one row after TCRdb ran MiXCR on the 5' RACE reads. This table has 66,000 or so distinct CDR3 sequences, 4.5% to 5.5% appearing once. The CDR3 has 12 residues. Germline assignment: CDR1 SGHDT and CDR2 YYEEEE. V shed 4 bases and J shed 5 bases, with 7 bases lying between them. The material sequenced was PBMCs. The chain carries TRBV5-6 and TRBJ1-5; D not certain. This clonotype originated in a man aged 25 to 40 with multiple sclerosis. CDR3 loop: CASSVRYQPQHF. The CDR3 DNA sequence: TGTGCCAGCAGCGTAAGGTATCAGCCCCAGCATTTT.